Following are 24 T cell receptor beta chains from one sample sequenced in a study of blood T cell repertoires in COVID-19. Produced via immunoSEQ multiplex PCR; TCRdb's table is partial and in-frame only. The table has more than 85,000 clones, around 84% seen once. Sequenced sample: peripheral blood. These receptors were taken from a woman older than 75 with active or convalescent COVID-19.

The genes are TRBV4-2 and TRBJ2-2; 12 bases agree with TRBD2. The CDR3 consists of 17 residues. The germline V gene encodes CDR1 LGHNA and CDR2 YNFKEQ. V shed 1 base, J shed 5 bases, and the junction held 5 bases outside the gene matches. CDR3 in amino acids: CASSQALAGGGTGELFF. The DNA for the CDR3 is TGTGCCAGCAGCCAAGCACTAGCGGGAGGAGGTACCGGGGAGCTGTTTTTT.

This sequence joins TRBV5-4 and TRBJ1-1; 8 bases agree with TRBD1. V gave up 2 bases and J gave up 4 bases; unmatched junction bases: 7. The length of the CDR3 is 15 residues. Germline V lookup: CDR1 SGHNT, CDR2 YYREEE (reference sequence). The CDR3 DNA follows: TGTGCCAGCAGCTTCCCAGGACAGGGCGGCACTGAAGCTTTCTTT. This encodes CASSFPGQGGTEAFF.

This sequence joins TRBV19 and TRBJ2-1, with D possibly TRBD2 on 7 matching bases. The germline gives CDR1 LNHDA, CDR2 SQIVND (reference sequence). The CDR3 has 17 residues. The V and J ends lost 6 bases and 0 bases respectively, with 18 bases between them. For the CDR3, the DNA is TGTGCCAGTAGCAGGGGCGGCGGGAGCTACTCCTACAATGAGCAGTTCTTC. This encodes CASSRGGGSYSYNEQFF.

This chain joins TRBV5-1 and TRBJ2-2; 8 bases are a match to TRBD2. The CDR3 has 16 amino acids. With 2 bases clipped from V and 0 bases from J, the junction kept 3 bases outside the gene matches. Germline assignment: CDR1 SGHRS and CDR2 YFSETQ. The CDR3 loop is CASSLTGGSNTGELFF. The CDR3 coding sequence is TGCGCCAGCAGCTTAACGGGAGGGTCGAACACCGGGGAGCTGTTTTTT.

This clone was seen only once. The V and J genes are TRBV30 and TRBJ2-1; 11 bases are a match to TRBD2. Germline V gene lookup returns CDR1 GTSNPN and CDR2 SVGIG (reference sequence). This CDR3 has 15 amino acids. With V trimmed by 2 bases and J by 4 bases, 4 bases remained unmatched. DNA for the CDR3: TGTGCCTGGAGTAAGACTAGCGGGAAGTACAATGAGCAGTTCTTC. It codes for CAWSKTSGKYNEQFF.

The gene calls are TRBV7-6 and TRBJ2-3; 8 bases are a match to TRBD2. The CDR3 is made up of 18 amino acids. V lost 5 bases, J lost 1 base, and 14 bases stayed unmatched. Germline lookup yields CDR1 SGHVS and CDR2 FNYEAQ. CDR3 residues: CASSPYGTSGGRTDTQYF. CDR3 coding DNA: TGTGCCAGCAGCCCTTACGGTACTAGCGGAGGCCGCACAGATACGCAGTATTTT.

This chain's CDR3 is CSIMGGAGELFF. In nucleotides, the CDR3 is TGCAGCATCATGGGGGGGGCCGGGGAGCTGTTTTTT. This chain joins TRBV29-1 and TRBJ2-2, with 7 nucleotides matching TRBD2. CDR3 length equals 12 residues. J lost 6 bases, V lost 8 bases, and 6 bases had no gene match. Germline CDR1 SQVTM, CDR2 ANQGSEA.

The chain combines TRBV28 with TRBJ1-4; tentatively, D is TRBD1 (6 bases). V lost 1 base, J lost 2 bases, and 8 bases lay in between. CDR1 is MDHEN, CDR2 SYDVKM, per germline. The CDR3 has 15 residues. The CDR3 DNA reads TGTGCCAGCAGTTTATTGGGGGCTACTAATGAAAAACTGTTTTTT. Protein sequence: CASSLLGATNEKLFF.

This chain uses TRBV7-9 with TRBJ2-7; 7 nucleotides match TRBD2. The trim removed 0 bases at V and 6 bases at J, leaving 2 bases unmatched. Germline values: CDR1 SEHNR, CDR2 FQNEAQ (reference sequence). The CDR3 runs 13 residues. Written as DNA, the CDR3 is TGTGCCAGCAGCTTAGCCGGACTAGGCGAGCAGTACTTC. It codes for CASSLAGLGEQYF.

The chain uses TRBV24-1 and TRBJ1-2; TRBD1 matches at 9 bases. Germline V gene sequence: CDR1 KGHDR, CDR2 SFDVKD. This CDR3 comprises 17 residues. Trimming removed 2 bases from V and 4 bases from J; junction bases left unmatched: 10. CDR3 loop: CATSDSGQGWGSYGYTF. The CDR3 DNA follows: TGTGCCACCAGTGATTCCGGACAGGGGTGGGGGTCCTATGGCTACACCTTC.

This chain connects TRBV6-5 to TRBJ1-1, with 8 bases that match TRBD1. The J segment lost 1 base and the V segment lost 4 bases, leaving 2 bases of the junction unmatched. The CDR3 covers 14 residues. CDR1 is MNHEY, CDR2 SVGAGI, per germline. Here the CDR3 reads CASSFQGANTEAFF. CDR3 sequence (DNA): TGTGCCAGCAGTTTTCAGGGGGCGAACACTGAAGCTTTCTTT.

The V and J genes are TRBV7-3 and TRBJ2-1; 10 nucleotides agree with TRBD2. The V and J ends lost 1 base and 7 bases, in that order; junction bases with no gene match: 4. The CDR3 has 15 amino acids. Germline assignment: CDR1 SGHTA and CDR2 FQGTGA. CDR3 sequence reads: CASSLRGLAANEQFF. For the CDR3, the DNA is TGTGCCAGCAGCTTAAGAGGACTAGCGGCAAATGAGCAGTTCTTC.

The rearrangement joins TRBV9 to TRBJ2-7, with D tentatively TRBD2 (6 bases). The CDR3 totals 13 residues. Germline lookup yields CDR1 SGDLS and CDR2 YYNGEE. Trimming left V 5 bases short and J 7 bases short, with 16 bases between. CDR3 region: CASSGDSSVEQYF. CDR3 bases: TGTGCCAGCAGTGGGGACTCATCTGTGGAGCAGTACTTC.

This clone was seen once. Other DNA sequences in the sample encode the same CDR3. The V gene is TRBV15, the J gene TRBJ2-7, with D maybe TRBD1 (6 bases). The V end was cut by 3 bases, the J end by 0 bases, with 6 bases between. The CDR3 contains 13 residues. Germline lookup yields CDR1 LNHNV and CDR2 YYDKDF (reference sequence). The chain's CDR3 is CATSRDSSYEQYF. CDR3 nucleotide sequence: TGTGCCACCAGCAGGGACAGCTCCTACGAGCAGTACTTC. The full variable domain, in which reference TRBV15 and TRBJ2-7 provide the parts outside the CDR3, is DAMVIQNPRYQVTQFGKPVTLSCSQTLNHNVMYWYQQKSSQAPKLLFHYYDKDFNNEADTPDNFQSRRPNTSFCFLDIRSPGLGDTAMYLCATSRDSSYEQYFGPGTRLTVT.

This chain joins TRBV10-2 and TRBJ2-5; TRBD1 aligns across 9 bases. This CDR3 has 15 residues. Germline CDR1 is WSHSY and CDR2 is SAAADI. J lost 5 bases, V lost 2 bases, and 6 bases had no gene match. CDR3 protein: CASSERTGGSETQYF. CDR3 DNA: TGCGCCAGCAGTGAGAGAACAGGGGGCTCGGAGACCCAGTACTTC.

The V and J genes are TRBV2 and TRBJ2-3; weak D call: TRBD2 (5 bases). V lost 6 bases, J lost 2 bases, and 18 bases lay in between. The CDR3 consists of 16 residues. Germline-derived CDR1 and CDR2 are SNHLY and FYNNEI. The CDR3 DNA reads as TGTGCCAGCAGCACGACTACCCTATCCGACACAGATACGCAGTATTTT. Its translation is CASSTTTLSDTDTQYF.

The chain employs TRBV7-2 and TRBJ1-6; weak D call: TRBD1 (5 bases). CDR1 and CDR2 from the germline V gene are SGHTA and FQGNSA. This CDR3 spans 16 amino acids. V lost 2 bases to trimming and J lost 7 bases, with 15 bases between them. This CDR3 is CASSLYWRQTNSPLHF. CDR3 nucleotide sequence: TGTGCCAGCAGCTTATATTGGCGACAGACCAATTCACCCCTCCACTTT. The whole variable domain, filled in from reference TRBV7-2 and TRBJ1-6, reads GAGVSQSPSNKVTEKGKDVELRCDPISGHTALYWYRQSLGQGLEFLIYFQGNSAPDKSGLPSDRFSAERTGGSVSTLTIQRTQQEDSAVYLCASSLYWRQTNSPLHFGNGTRLTVT.

The chain is built from TRBV5-1 and TRBJ2-1; maybe TRBD1 (6 bases). Germline assignment: CDR1 SGHRS and CDR2 YFSETQ. This CDR3 has 15 amino acids. Trimming cost V 4 bases and J 3 bases, with 14 bases left between them. The chain's CDR3 is CASSVTGRGYNEQFF. DNA for the CDR3: TGCGCCAGCAGCGTTACAGGCAGGGGCTACAATGAGCAGTTCTTC.

The rearrangement uses TRBV4-1 and TRBJ2-4; D is undetermined. Germline-derived CDR1 and CDR2 are MGHRA and YSYEKL. There are 16 residues in the CDR3. V dropped 3 bases and J dropped 1 base, with 13 bases sitting between them. The CDR3 sequence is CASSHATVIAKNIQYF. The CDR3 bases are TGCGCCAGCAGCCACGCTACCGTCATTGCCAAAAACATTCAGTACTTC.

The chain links TRBV7-3 to TRBJ2-5; a possible D gene is TRBD2 (5 bases). Per germline, CDR1 SGHTA and CDR2 FQGTGA. The CDR3 consists of 13 residues. Trimming took off 5 bases at V and 2 bases at J, with 9 bases between the two ends. In nucleotides, the CDR3 is TGTGCCAGCAGCCCCTCGGGGCAAGAGACCCAGTACTTC. The encoded protein is CASSPSGQETQYF.

J is TRBJ2-5 and V is TRBV10-1, with D perhaps matching TRBD2 (5 bases). CDR1 and CDR2 (germline): WNHNN, SYGVQD (reference sequence). Between the trimmed V and J ends, which lost 8 bases and 1 base, there was a span of 14 bases. This CDR3 has 14 residues. Here the CDR3 reads CASCITRLQETQYF. The CDR3 region has the DNA TGCGCCAGCTGCATTACTAGACTCCAAGAGACCCAGTACTTC.

The chain is built from TRBV5-1 and TRBJ1-2; tentatively, D is TRBD1 (5 bases). Germline CDR1 reads SGHRS; CDR2 reads YFSETQ. This CDR3 has 14 amino acids. V was clipped by 0 bases and J by 3 bases, with 9 bases between them. Written as DNA, the CDR3 is TGCGCCAGCAGCTTGGAACAGGCTCACTATGGCTACACCTTC. Translating it yields CASSLEQAHYGYTF.

J is TRBJ2-5 and V is TRBV7-9, with a possible D match to TRBD2 (5 bases). The CDR3 is 15 amino acids. The V gene lost 1 base and the J gene lost 3 bases, with 12 bases spanning the gap. Germline CDR1 SEHNR, CDR2 FQNEAQ (reference sequence). In nucleotides, the CDR3 is TGTGCCAGCAGCTTAGTTGTTCTAGCAGAAGAGACCCAGTACTTC. Translated: CASSLVVLAEETQYF.

This rearrangement joins TRBV5-6 to TRBJ1-1; D not certain. Germline CDR1 SGHDT, CDR2 YYEEEE. This CDR3 is 11 amino acids long. Trimming pared 2 bases from V and 8 bases from J, leaving 7 bases between. The CDR3 sequence is CASSFNREAFF. The CDR3 DNA is TGTGCCAGCAGCTTCAACAGAGAAGCTTTCTTT.